The rows below give T cell receptor beta chains drawn from one sample of a study of blood T cell repertoires in COVID-19. Some clones are missing from TCRdb's copy, which holds only in-frame ones; the method was immunoSEQ multiplex PCR. The sample lists approximately 51,000 clones, roughly 86% occurring once. Sequenced sample: peripheral blood. These receptors came from a man aged 35 to 55 with active COVID-19. CDR3s include the opening cysteine and the closing phenylalanine or tryptophan. The D gene is left open where the match is weak. Not all rows give a size; the values are once, few, many and, for expanded clones, a class.

TRBD2,.,TRBJ2-3,TRBV27,CASSLWTSRDTNTQYF,TGTGCCAGCAGTTTATGGACTAGCCGGGATACGAATACGCAGTATTTT
.,.,TRBJ2-1,TRBV6-6,CASSYRTSYNEQFF,TGTGCCAGCAGTTACCGAACTAGCTACAATGAGCAGTTCTTC
.,.,TRBJ2-3,TRBV25-1,CASSEPRGTQYF,TGTGCCAGCAGTGAACCCAGGGGCACGCAGTATTTT
TRBD2,.,TRBJ2-3,TRBV6-1,CASSEGLAGADTQYF,TGTGCCAGCAGTGAAGGACTAGCGGGAGCAGATACGCAGTATTTT
.,.,TRBJ1-4,TRBV6-1,CASSDQGRNWLANEKLFF,TGTGCCAGCAGTGATCAGGGGCGGAACTGGTTAGCTAATGAAAAACTGTTTTTT
.,.,TRBJ2-5,TRBV29-1,CSVSETSRQTQYF,TGCAGCGTTTCGGAGACGTCTAGACAGACCCAGTACTTC
.,once,TRBJ1-4,TRBV29-1,CSVALQPFLEKLFF,TGCAGCGTTGCCCTACAGCCCTTCCTGGAAAAACTGTTTTTT
TRBD1,.,TRBJ1-1,TRBV5-1,CASSRTGWNTEAFF,TGCGCCAGCAGCCGGACAGGGTGGAACACTGAAGCTTTCTTT
.,.,TRBJ1-1,TRBV4-2,CASSQGVSGLTEAFF,TGTGCCAGCAGCCAAGGAGTTTCAGGCCTCACTGAAGCTTTCTTT
.,.,TRBJ2-1,TRBV6-1,CASSDAGTTEQFF,TGTGCCAGCAGTGATGCCGGGACAACTGAGCAGTTCTTC
.,.,TRBJ1-5,TRBV28,CASSGLKNQPQHF,TGTGCCAGCAGTGGGCTGAAAAATCAGCCCCAGCATTTT
.,.,TRBJ2-3,TRBV24-1,CATSDFADSTDTQYF,TGTGCCACCAGTGATTTTGCGGATAGCACAGATACGCAGTATTTT
TRBD1,.,TRBJ2-7,TRBV5-4,CASSQKGTEFYEQYF,TGTGCCAGCAGCCAGAAAGGGACAGAATTCTACGAGCAGTACTTC
.,.,TRBJ1-3,TRBV9,CASSPAGWGNTIYF,TGTGCCAGCAGCCCGGCGGGGTGGGGAAACACCATATATTTT
.,.,TRBJ2-1,TRBV28,CASSPPGDNEQFF,TGTGCCAGCAGCCCCCCAGGGGACAATGAGCAGTTCTTC
.,few,TRBJ2-5,TRBV10-2,CAAAGRASDFEETQYF,TGCGCCGCAGCAGGCAGGGCTAGCGATTTCGAAGAGACCCAGTACTTC
.,.,TRBJ2-7,TRBV19,CASSPLGGAAWGYEQYF,TGTGCCAGTAGTCCCCTCGGCGGGGCGGCGTGGGGCTACGAGCAGTACTTC
TRBD1,.,TRBJ2-3,TRBV18,CASSPRDRLTDTQYF,TGTGCCAGCTCACCACGGGACAGGCTTACAGATACGCAGTATTTT
.,.,TRBJ2-7,TRBV7-9,CASSLTPSSYEQYF,TGTGCCAGCAGCTTAACCCCGAGCTCCTACGAGCAGTACTTC
TRBD2,.,TRBJ2-7,TRBV18,CASSPVGLATSYEQYF,TGTGCCAGCTCACCAGTGGGACTAGCGACATCCTACGAGCAGTACTTC
TRBD1,.,TRBJ1-2,TRBV27,CASSFGQGNYGYTF,TGTGCCAGCAGTTTCGGACAGGGTAACTATGGCTACACCTTC
.,.,TRBJ1-2,TRBV29-1,CSVEPTGNRGYTF,TGCAGCGTTGAACCAACAGGGAATAGAGGCTACACCTTC
TRBD1,.,TRBJ2-1,TRBV5-1,CASSVSGQGIIDEQFF,TGCGCCAGCAGCGTCTCCGGACAGGGAATAATCGATGAGCAGTTCTTC
TRBD2,few,TRBJ2-1,TRBV25-1,CASSDTAGGYEQFF,TGTGCCAGCAGTGACACAGCGGGAGGTTATGAGCAGTTCTTC
TRBD2,few,TRBJ2-7,TRBV7-3,CASSLAGVGYEQYF,TGTGCCAGCTCCCTAGCGGGAGTTGGGTACGAGCAGTACTTC
TRBD2,.,TRBJ2-3,TRBV2,CASSGLAGGTDTQYF,TGTGCCAGCAGTGGACTAGCGGGGGGCACAGATACGCAGTATTTT
.,.,TRBJ2-5,TRBV27,CASKEQETQYF,TGTGCCAGCAAAGAGCAAGAGACCCAGTACTTC
TRBD1,.,TRBJ1-5,TRBV30,CAWSVRRQGNQPQHF,TGTGCCTGGAGTGTACGGAGACAGGGGAACCAGCCCCAGCATTTT
TRBD1,.,TRBJ2-3,TRBV28,CASSPWGQLGDTQYF,TGTGCCAGCAGTCCCTGGGGACAGCTAGGGGATACGCAGTATTTT
TRBD2,.,TRBJ2-2,TRBV30,CAWSVLGRGTGELFF,TGTGCCTGGAGTGTACTTGGGCGGGGGACCGGGGAGCTGTTTTTT
.,.,TRBJ2-1,TRBV3-1/TRBV3-2,CASSQDEAEKNEQFF,TGTGCCAGCAGCCAAGACGAAGCGGAAAAAAATGAGCAGTTCTTC